The 9 T cell receptor beta chains below come from one sample, sequenced in a study of T cell clonotyping in hematopoietic cell transplantation. The method was immunoSEQ multiplex PCR; TCRdb's version includes in-frame clones alone and lacks a portion of them. The sample lists 25,000 to 35,000 clones, less than 75% occurring once. Time point reported: recipient sample about 28 days before transplant, after cytoreduction. The starting material was peripheral blood mononuclear cells, obtained before stem cell transplant. The origin of the receptors is a man aged 50 to 59 with myelodysplastic syndrome. Some clones in this sample may be carry-over from other donors' samples.

The chain links TRBV19 to TRBJ1-1; D unclear. V was trimmed by 2 bases and J by 5 bases, leaving 12 bases between them. From germline, CDR1 is LNHDA and CDR2 SQIVND (reference sequence). This CDR3 comprises 14 residues. CDR3: CASSIRERDTEAFF. In nucleotides, the CDR3 is TGTGCCAGTAGTATAAGGGAAAGGGATACTGAAGCTTTCTTT.

This chain uses TRBV30 with TRBJ1-1, with D unclear. Germline V gene data show CDR1 as GTSNPN and CDR2 as SVGIG (reference sequence). There are 14 residues in the CDR3. Trimming cost V 8 bases and J 3 bases, with 19 bases left between them. CDR3 DNA sequence: TGTGCCGGAGAAACGGTGAGGGCTTACACTGAAGCTTTCTTT. Translating it yields CAGETVRAYTEAFF. Filled out from reference TRBV30 and TRBJ1-1, the complete variable domain reads SQTIHQWPATLVQPVGSPLSLECTVEGTSNPNLYWYRQAAGRGLQLLFYSVGIGQISSEVPQNLSASRPQDRQFILSSKKLLLSDSGFYLCAGETVRAYTEAFFGQGTRLTVV.

The chain links TRBV30 to TRBJ2-3; TRBD2 might be the D (7 bases). Germline CDR1 reads GTSNPN; CDR2 reads SVGIG (reference sequence). The CDR3 spans 15 residues. V lost 0 bases and J lost 2, with 12 bases in between. CDR3 nucleotide sequence: TGTGCCTGGAGTGTACGGGGGGCCCCCACAGATACGCAGTATTTT. Protein product: CAWSVRGAPTDTQYF.

This clone was observed a few times. J is TRBJ2-7 and V is TRBV19; tentatively, D is TRBD1 (5 bases). Looked up from germline, CDR1 is LNHDA and CDR2 is SQIVND (reference sequence). V was cut by 3 bases and J by 5 bases, with 17 bases left in between. This CDR3 comprises 15 residues. In nucleotides, the CDR3 is TGTGCCAGTAGTATCAAGGCAGGGATTCCCAACGAGCAGTACTTC. As protein: CASSIKAGIPNEQYF.

V usage is TRBV9 and J usage is TRBJ2-2; 9 bases fit TRBD2. CDR1 is SGDLS and CDR2 is YYNGEE in the germline V gene. The CDR3 has 14 residues. The trim removed 3 bases at V and 7 bases at J, leaving 4 bases unmatched. Here the CDR3 DNA reads TGTGCCAGCAGCGGCGGGACTAGCAGCGGGGAGCTGTTTTTT. This gives the protein CASSGGTSSGELFF.

V gene TRBV2 combines with J gene TRBJ2-3, with 10 positions matching TRBD2. Germline V lookup: CDR1 SNHLY, CDR2 FYNNEI. The CDR3 contains 14 residues. Trimming cost V 10 bases and J 2 bases; bases outside gene matches: 6. The CDR3 region is CATTAGGFTDTQYF. The CDR3 nucleotides are TGTGCCACCACAGCGGGGGGGTTCACAGATACGCAGTATTTT.

This clone occurred once. The chain couples TRBV6-5 to TRBJ2-5; the match to TRBD1 covers 7 bases. This CDR3 region has 16 residues. The V segment lost 0 bases and the J segment 2 bases; nucleotides outside the gene matches: 6. CDR1 is MNHEY, CDR2 SVGAGI, per germline. This chain's CDR3 is CASSYSPGQLQETQYF. For the CDR3, the DNA is TGTGCCAGCAGTTACTCGCCGGGACAGTTACAAGAGACCCAGTACTTC.

The chain uses TRBV30 and TRBJ1-5; D is unresolved. Trimming took 2 bases from V and 1 from J, leaving 9 bases between them. The CDR3 extends over 14 amino acids. CDR1 and CDR2 (germline): GTSNPN, SVGIG (reference sequence). The DNA for the CDR3 is TGTGCCTGGAGTAGAGACGCGAGCAATCAGCCCCAGCATTTT. Amino acid sequence: CAWSRDASNQPQHF.

The V gene is TRBV19, the J gene TRBJ1-5, with TRBD1 matching 8 bases. Per the germline V gene, CDR1 is LNHDA and CDR2 is SQIVND (reference sequence). V dropped 5 bases and J dropped 4; count of bases not matched to a gene: 10. The CDR3 is made up of 16 amino acids. CDR3 loop: CASSLRGRGRNQPQHF. Here the CDR3 DNA reads TGTGCCAGTAGTTTAAGAGGCAGGGGGCGAAATCAGCCCCAGCATTTT.